This T cell receptor (beta chain) was captured by sequencing in a study of blood T cell repertoires in COVID-19. Assay: immunoSEQ multiplex PCR; the TCRdb copy retains only in-frame clones and omits some. The sample carries some 250,000 clones, 91% recorded once. Participant ages covered about 18 to 90 years across 24 US areas. V lost 2 bases to trimming and J lost 4 bases, with 8 bases between them. This CDR3 spans 13 amino acids. Looked up from germline, CDR1 is SGHVS and CDR2 is FQNEAQ. The J gene is TRBJ1-2, the V gene TRBV7-8; weak D call: TRBD1 (5 bases). Sequenced material: PBMCs or T cells enriched from blood (not recorded which). This clonotype originated in a human donor in a cohort exposed to, infected with or recovered from COVID-19 (not recorded which). The donor label of this sample is uncertain. Here the CDR3 DNA reads TGTGCCAGCAGCTTAAAAACAGGCTATGGCTACACCTTC. It translates to CASSLKTGYGYTF.